This TCR beta chain is drawn from a study of cytomegalovirus exposure and HLA in healthy donors. Primers included in the PCR were 60 Vbeta and 13 Jbeta primers. The method was immunoSEQ multiplex PCR; TCRdb's version includes in-frame clones alone and lacks a portion of them. The sample consists of 100,000 or so clones, nearly 80% of them appearing once. Per germline, CDR1 SGDLS and CDR2 YYNGEE. This CDR3 is built from 18 residues. Trimming cost V 0 bases and J 5 bases; bases outside gene matches: 10. The receptor comes from a woman in her thirties or forties in good health and CMV-seropositive. The chain links TRBV9 to TRBJ2-7; 14 bases are a match to TRBD2. The sample taken for sequencing was PBMCs. CDR3: CASSVATGLAGVGHEQYF. The DNA for the CDR3 is TGTGCCAGCAGCGTAGCTACGGGACTAGCGGGAGTAGGTCACGAGCAGTACTTC.